This T cell receptor (beta chain) was captured by sequencing in a study of blood T cells in healthy people across ages. Each sample used at least 6 million PBMCs. This clonotype was observed a handful of times. A second PCR, run for about 6 to 11 cycles, used a sample-barcoded 5' primer plus a J-beta primer mix. TCRdb ran MiXCR on the 5' RACE reads and lists one entry per CDR3 protein. Of fewer than 1,200,000 distinct CDR3 sequences in the sample, almost 25% are singletons; the top ten hold approximately 0.71%. Germline assignment: CDR1 SEHNR and CDR2 FQNEAQ (reference sequence). The CDR3 extends over 14 amino acids. V was trimmed by 5 bases and J by 1 base, leaving 11 bases between them. This sample was shared with a second study, whose subject was T cells of mothers and their children.

This TCR derives from a girl between 2 and 10 years old in good health. The chain uses TRBV7-9 and TRBJ1-2; D possibly corresponds to TRBD1 (6 bases). The sample consisted of blood. CDR3 DNA: TGTGCCAGCAGCCAGGACAGACTTAACTATGGCTACACCTTC. Encoded protein: CASSQDRLNYGYTF.